The 31 T cell receptor beta chains in this list originate from one sample, sequenced in a study of blood T cell repertoires in COVID-19. Here immunoSEQ multiplex PCR was the method, and the copy in TCRdb shows in-frame clones only, minus some. The data hold 200,000 to 250,000 clones, with approximately 90% observed a single time. Source material: PBMCs or T cells enriched from blood (not recorded which). The receptors shown here come from a man aged 18 to 29 with acute COVID-19.

Turning to this clone: A much larger clonotype is one base distant, so this may be a read error. The rearrangement links TRBV6-4 to TRBJ2-2; 9 positions agree with TRBD2. Trimming took 3 bases from V and 1 from J; bases not matched to a gene: 0. The CDR3 consists of 15 residues. CDR1 is MRHNA and CDR2 is SNTAGT in the germline V gene. The DNA for the CDR3 is TGTGCCAGCAGTGAGACTAGCGGGAACACCGGGGAGCTGTTTTTT. As protein: CASSETSGNTGELFF.

This clone appeared once. The chain combines TRBV6-4 with TRBJ2-7; D is perhaps TRBD2 (6 bases). Trimming removed 1 base at V and 3 bases at J, with 37 bases between. CDR1 and CDR2 (germline): MRHNA, SNTAGT. There are 23 residues in the CDR3. The CDR3 here is CASSDLVRDPGRNERKEVYEQYF. In nucleotides, the CDR3 is TGTGCCAGCAGTGACTTGGTGCGGGACCCCGGGCGGAATGAACGAAAGGAGGTCTACGAGCAGTACTTC.

The chain joins TRBV4-3 to TRBJ2-2; TRBD2 agrees at 12 bases. This CDR3 has 19 amino acids. The germline V gene has CDR1 LGHNA and CDR2 YSLEER. V lost 4 bases, J lost 4 bases, and 13 bases stayed unmatched. Here the CDR3 reads CASSPSYLLAGGGTGELFF. CDR3 DNA sequence: TGCGCCAGCAGCCCCTCCTACCTTCTAGCGGGAGGGGGCACCGGGGAGCTGTTTTTT.

In its sample, this clone was seen once. The rearrangement links TRBV11-3 to TRBJ2-1, with 9 bases identical to TRBD2. The CDR3 is 14 residues long. The germline V gene has CDR1 SGHNT and CDR2 YENEEA. With 11 bases clipped from V and 8 bases from J, the junction kept 13 bases outside the gene matches. This CDR3 reads CASKGSGSVDEQFF. CDR3 nucleotides: TGTGCCTCTAAGGGTAGCGGGAGTGTAGATGAGCAGTTCTTC.

The V call is TRBV9, the J call TRBJ2-3, with 13 bases aligning to TRBD2. V gave up 4 bases and J gave up 4 bases; unmatched junction bases: 6. CDR1 is SGDLS and CDR2 is YYNGEE in the germline V gene. This CDR3 has 16 residues. CDR3: CASSLWTSGSPDTQYF. CDR3 DNA: TGTGCCAGCAGCCTGTGGACTAGCGGGAGCCCAGATACGCAGTATTTT.

This chain joins TRBV5-1 and TRBJ2-7, with D tentatively TRBD2 (7 bases). The germline gives CDR1 SGHRS, CDR2 YFSETQ. V gave up 0 bases and J gave up 6 bases, with 13 bases separating them. The CDR3 loop spans 14 amino acids. CDR3 region: CASSLVGGGSEQYF. The CDR3 DNA is TGCGCCAGCAGCTTGGTGGGAGGGGGTAGCGAGCAGTACTTC.

This clone came up a few times. This chain links TRBV14 with TRBJ1-6; D might be TRBD1 (5 bases). CDR1 is SGHDN and CDR2 is FVKESK in the germline V gene. V lost 1 base, J lost 11 bases, and 12 bases lay in between. CDR3 length: 14 amino acids. The chain's CDR3 is CASSQGTARAPLHF. The DNA of the CDR3 is TGTGCCAGCAGCCAAGGGACGGCCAGGGCACCCCTCCACTTT.

This chain joins TRBV2 and TRBJ1-1; perhaps TRBD1 as D (6 bases). V lost 8 bases, J lost 6 bases, and 49 bases lay in between. The CDR3 has 24 residues. Germline assignment: CDR1 SNHLY and CDR2 FYNNEI. The CDR3 is CASGLQGQGTNYGERWGKGPEAFF. In DNA form, the CDR3 reads TGTGCCAGCGGACTCCAGGGGCAGGGGACTAATTACGGCGAACGGTGGGGAAAAGGTCCTGAAGCTTTCTTT.

V is TRBV28 and J is TRBJ2-7, with 7 bases matching TRBD1. J was trimmed by 4 bases and V by 8 bases; bases with no gene match: 11. Germline V lookup: CDR1 MDHEN, CDR2 SYDVKM. The CDR3 runs 14 residues. CDR3 in amino acids: CASHHRGGVYEQYF. The DNA for the CDR3 is TGTGCCAGCCACCACAGGGGTGGGGTGTACGAGCAGTACTTC.

The genes are TRBV5-4 and TRBJ2-7; the match to TRBD1 covers 9 bases. Germline-derived CDR1 and CDR2 are SGHNT and YYREEE (reference sequence). The trim removed 3 bases at V and 3 bases at J, leaving 4 bases unmatched. The CDR3 has 14 residues. This CDR3 reads CASSWPGQGYEQYF. The CDR3 DNA reads as TGTGCCAGCAGCTGGCCGGGACAGGGCTACGAGCAGTACTTC.

The chain links TRBV4-1 to TRBJ1-2, with D unclear. Germline lookup yields CDR1 MGHRA and CDR2 YSYEKL. V was shortened by 0 bases and J by 7 bases, with 15 bases between the two germline ends. The CDR3 sequence is 15 residues long. Written as DNA, the CDR3 is TGCGCCAGCAGCCAAGATTCAGGACTCCCAGCTGGCTACACCTTC. It specifies CASSQDSGLPAGYTF.

The chain combines TRBV2 with TRBJ2-1; D call uncertain. This CDR3 is 15 amino acids long. Trimming shortened V by 1 base and J by 2 bases, and 9 bases separated the two germline ends. Germline V CDR1 and CDR2: SNHLY, FYNNEI. CDR3 in DNA: TGTGCCAGCAGTGAAGTAGAGATCCCCTACAATGAGCAGTTCTTC. Translating gives CASSEVEIPYNEQFF.

V gene TRBV21-1 combines with J gene TRBJ1-6; the listed D gene, TRBD1, was not tested against the DNA. TRBV21-1 is recorded as a pseudogene. This CDR3 spans 13 amino acids. The CDR3 sequence: CASSRQGGSPLHF. The CDR3 nucleotides are TGTGCCAGCAGCCGGCAGGGTGGTTCACCCCTCCACTTT.

The chain recombines TRBV24-1 with TRBJ1-2; tentative D call: TRBD1 (5 bases). Trimming took 7 bases from V and 4 from J, leaving 15 bases between them. CDR3 length: 14 residues. Germline-derived CDR1 and CDR2 are KGHDR and SFDVKD. CDR3 loop: CATRGRTSGYGYTF. The CDR3 DNA follows: TGTGCCACCAGGGGGCGGACATCCGGCTATGGCTACACCTTC.

This clone was found once. This CDR3 reads CASSVQGTRETQYF. The CDR3 nucleotides are TGTGCCAGCAGTGTACAGGGAACTCGGGAGACCCAGTACTTC. The V call is TRBV27, the J call TRBJ2-5, with D tentatively TRBD1 (6 bases). Trimming shortened V by 5 bases and J by 5 bases, and 15 bases separated the two germline ends. Germline V gene lookup returns CDR1 MNHEY and CDR2 SMNVEV (reference sequence). The CDR3 has 14 residues.

This chain connects TRBV10-2 to TRBJ2-1, with a tentative D call TRBD2 (5 bases). This CDR3 spans 16 amino acids. Germline V gene data show CDR1 as WSHSY and CDR2 as SAAADI. Trimming removed 7 bases at V and 0 bases at J, with 16 bases between. CDR3 residues: CASNSPRGSSYNEQFF. CDR3 DNA: TGCGCCAGCAATTCACCTAGAGGGAGCTCCTACAATGAGCAGTTCTTC.

The J gene is TRBJ1-1, the V gene TRBV11-2, with 7 bases aligning to TRBD1. The V gene end was trimmed by 3 bases and the J gene end by 1 base; junction bases not matched to a gene: 8. CDR3 length equals 16 residues. In germline, CDR1 is SGHAT, CDR2 FQNNGV. CDR3 DNA sequence: TGTGCCAGCAGCTTCCACCAGGGGGGTGGGAACACTGAAGCTTTCTTT. Its protein product is CASSFHQGGGNTEAFF.

The chain combines TRBV11-3 with TRBJ2-7, with D possibly matching TRBD1 (6 bases). V gave up 5 bases and J gave up 0 bases, with 14 bases separating them. Germline CDR1 reads SGHNT; CDR2 reads YENEEA. The CDR3 covers 15 residues. Here the CDR3 reads CASSLRAGVSYEQYF. The CDR3 DNA reads TGTGCCAGCAGCCTTCGGGCAGGGGTCTCCTACGAGCAGTACTTC.

This rearrangement joins TRBV5-1 to TRBJ2-5; D remains ambiguous. Germline-derived CDR1 and CDR2 are SGHRS and YFSETQ. V lost 2 bases and J lost 5, with 16 bases in between. The CDR3 contains 15 residues. The CDR3 region has the DNA TGCGCCAGCAGCTTCGAGAATCCGAAAGAGGAGACCCAGTACTTC. Translated: CASSFENPKEETQYF.

In this sample, this clone turned up once. The chain has TRBV12-5 and TRBJ2-1; D unresolved. The germline V gene has CDR1 LGHNT and CDR2 FRNRAP. The CDR3 runs 13 residues. Trimming took off 5 bases at V and 3 bases at J, with 8 bases between the two ends. CDR3 region: CASGNADYNEQFF. The CDR3 region has the DNA TGTGCTAGTGGTAACGCGGACTACAATGAGCAGTTCTTC.

The V call is TRBV20-1, the J call TRBJ2-7; 7 bases line up with TRBD1. Per germline, CDR1 DFQATT and CDR2 SNEGSKA (reference sequence). The CDR3 length is 14 residues. The J segment lost 0 bases and the V segment lost 3 bases, leaving 5 bases of the junction unmatched. For the CDR3, the DNA is TGCAGTGCTAGTCAGGGGGTACCCTCCTACGAGCAGTACTTC. Translating gives CSASQGVPSYEQYF.

The rearrangement links TRBV6-1 to TRBJ1-5, with D maybe TRBD1 (5 bases). The length of the CDR3 is 17 residues. Germline CDR1 and CDR2: MNHNS and SASEGT. Trimming cost V 2 bases and J 2 bases, with 16 bases left between them. CDR3 amino acids: CASSEPHGRGGNQPQHF. The CDR3 DNA reads as TGTGCCAGCAGTGAACCCCATGGACGGGGGGGCAATCAGCCCCAGCATTTT.

V gene TRBV7-8 combines with J gene TRBJ2-7; 12 positions match TRBD2. The CDR3 consists of 15 residues. V shed 2 bases, J shed 2 bases, and the junction held 1 base outside the gene matches. Germline loops: CDR1 SGHVS, CDR2 FQNEAQ. CDR3 residues: CASSLRTSGTYEQYF. The CDR3 DNA reads TGTGCCAGCAGCTTAAGGACTAGCGGGACCTACGAGCAGTACTTC.

The chain has TRBV7-3 and TRBJ2-1; D unclear. This CDR3 is 11 amino acids long. Trimming left V 4 bases short and J 8 bases short, with 6 bases between. Germline V gene data show CDR1 as SGHTA and CDR2 as FQGTGA. This CDR3 reads CASSSSDEQFF. The CDR3 coding sequence is TGTGCCAGCAGCTCCTCAGATGAGCAGTTCTTC. Drawing the rest from reference TRBV7-3 and TRBJ2-1, the complete variable domain is GAGVSQTPSNKVTEKGKYVELRCDPISGHTALYWYRQSLGQGPEFLIYFQGTGAADDSGLPNDRFFAVRPEGSVSTLKIQRTERGDSAVYLCASSSSDEQFFGPGTRLTVL.

The chain has TRBV7-2 and TRBJ2-5; D possibly corresponds to TRBD2 (7 bases). With 4 bases removed from V and 1 base from J, the gap between germline ends came to 16 bases. This CDR3 contains 16 residues. Germline V gene lookup returns CDR1 SGHTA and CDR2 FQGNSA. The DNA of the CDR3 is TGTGCCAGCAGCTCGGGGGGCCTGACAGTCCAAGAGACCCAGTACTTC. Translating gives CASSSGGLTVQETQYF.

J is TRBJ1-2 and V is TRBV6-1; 7 nucleotides agree with TRBD1. Germline V lookup: CDR1 MNHNS, CDR2 SASEGT. The CDR3 is 15 amino acids. V lost 3 bases and J lost 2; bases outside the gene matches: 6. CDR3 protein: CASSDTGDLNYGYTF. CDR3 nucleotide sequence: TGTGCCAGCAGTGACACAGGGGACCTCAACTATGGCTACACCTTC.

This clone appeared once. This chain links TRBV28 with TRBJ1-2; possible D gene TRBD1, 6 bases. CDR3 size: 16 residues. V was cut by 5 bases and J by 8 bases, with 24 bases left in between. CDR1 and CDR2 from the germline V gene are MDHEN and SYDVKM. The CDR3 nucleotides read TGTGCCAGCAGTACAGAGGGGGGGCTTTCACCCTGGGGCTACACCTTC. This sequence encodes CASSTEGGLSPWGYTF.

This sequence joins TRBV19 and TRBJ1-2, with a tentative D call TRBD1 (6 bases). The CDR3 consists of 17 residues. The germline CDR1 and CDR2 sequences are LNHDA and SQIVND (reference sequence). Trimming removed 5 bases from V and 7 bases from J, with 26 bases in between. The CDR3 here is CASSSEEGWQGIVGYTF. The CDR3 nucleotides are TGTGCCAGTAGTTCCGAAGAGGGGTGGCAGGGGATTGTTGGCTACACCTTC.

The chain joins TRBV4-1 to TRBJ2-1, with a possible D match to TRBD2 (6 bases). Germline CDR1 reads MGHRA; CDR2 reads YSYEKL. Trimming stripped 2 bases from V and 7 bases from J, with 12 bases between. The CDR3 length is 14 residues. For the CDR3, the DNA is TGCGCCAGCAGCCAATGGGTGGGGGGAAATGAGCAGTTCTTC. This encodes CASSQWVGGNEQFF.

The chain is built from TRBV7-6 and TRBJ2-2; 8 nucleotides align to TRBD2. The CDR3 is 15 amino acids. Germline V gene lookup returns CDR1 SGHVS and CDR2 FNYEAQ. With 1 base clipped from V and 6 bases from J, the junction kept 4 bases outside the gene matches. Here the CDR3 DNA reads TGTGCCAGCAGCTTAGTGGCGGGAGGCCCCGGGGAGCTGTTTTTT. Its protein product is CASSLVAGGPGELFF.

This sequence joins TRBV7-3 and TRBJ2-7; TRBD2 matches 13 bases. CDR3 length equals 15 residues. Germline assignment: CDR1 SGHTA and CDR2 FQGTGA. V shed 5 bases and J 6 bases; nucleotides not matched to a gene: 7. CDR3 nucleotides: TGTGCCAGCAGCCAACTGGGACTAGCGGGACGCGAGCAGTACTTC. This translates into CASSQLGLAGREQYF.